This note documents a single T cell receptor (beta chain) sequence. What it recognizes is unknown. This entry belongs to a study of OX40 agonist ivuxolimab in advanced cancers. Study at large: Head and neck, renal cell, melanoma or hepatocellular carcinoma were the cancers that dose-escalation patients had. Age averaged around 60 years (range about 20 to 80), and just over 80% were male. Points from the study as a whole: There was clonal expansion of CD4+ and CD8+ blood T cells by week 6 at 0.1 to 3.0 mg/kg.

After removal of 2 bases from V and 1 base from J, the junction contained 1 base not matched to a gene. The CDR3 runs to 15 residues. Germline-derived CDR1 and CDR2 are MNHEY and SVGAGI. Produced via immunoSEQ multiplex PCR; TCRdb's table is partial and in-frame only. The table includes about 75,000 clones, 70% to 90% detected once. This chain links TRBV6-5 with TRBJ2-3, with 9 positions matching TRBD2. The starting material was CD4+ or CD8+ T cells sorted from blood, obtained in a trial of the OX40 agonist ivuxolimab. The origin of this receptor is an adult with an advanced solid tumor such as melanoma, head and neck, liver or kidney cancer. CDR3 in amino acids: CASSYRLAGTDTQYF. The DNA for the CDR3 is TGTGCCAGCAGTTACCGACTAGCGGGCACAGATACGCAGTATTTT.